The next 5 T cell receptor beta chains were all read from a single sample in a study of blood T cell repertoires in COVID-19. Assay: immunoSEQ multiplex PCR; the TCRdb copy retains only in-frame clones and omits some. The data show around 200,000 clones, with 70% to 85% seen just once and under 4% held by the top ten. The sequencing sample was made of PBMCs or T cells enriched from blood (not recorded which). The receptors derive from a woman in her 30s who had recovered from COVID-19.

This clone has a single count. The CDR3, as DNA: TGTGCCAGCAGTTTTCGACAGGGCCGGGCCGGGGAGCTGTTTTTT. Translation: CASSFRQGRAGELFF. The chain uses TRBV28 and TRBJ2-2, with 7 bases matching TRBD1. V dropped 3 bases and J dropped 6; count of bases not matched to a gene: 7. Per the germline V gene, CDR1 is MDHEN and CDR2 is SYDVKM. The CDR3 extends over 15 amino acids.

The chain links TRBV5-1 to TRBJ2-7, with 10 positions matching TRBD2. CDR3 length: 15 residues. V gave up 0 bases and J gave up 4 bases; unmatched junction bases: 4. Germline V gene data show CDR1 as SGHRS and CDR2 as YFSETQ. The CDR3 spells CASSLASGSTYEQYF. The CDR3 nucleotides are TGCGCCAGCAGCTTGGCTAGCGGGAGCACATACGAGCAGTACTTC.

The chain combines TRBV30 with TRBJ2-3, with D tentatively TRBD1 (6 bases). The germline V gene encodes CDR1 GTSNPN and CDR2 SVGIG (reference sequence). This CDR3 has 15 amino acids. Trimming left V 0 bases short and J 2 bases short, with 12 bases between. The CDR3 sequence: CAWSVGTMITDTQYF. The CDR3 nucleotides read TGTGCCTGGAGTGTAGGGACAATGATCACAGATACGCAGTATTTT.

The chain is built from TRBV11-3 and TRBJ2-1; tentatively, D is TRBD2 (7 bases). In germline, CDR1 is SGHNT, CDR2 YENEEA. This CDR3 has 14 amino acids. V lost 5 bases, J lost 10 bases, and 18 bases lay in between. The DNA for the CDR3 is TGTGCCAGCAGCCTAACGATGCGGGGGCCAGAGCAGTTCTTC. This translates into CASSLTMRGPEQFF.

The chain couples TRBV28 to TRBJ2-6; TRBD1 is a possible D gene (5 bases). Looked up from germline, CDR1 is MDHEN and CDR2 is SYDVKM. The CDR3 sequence is 15 residues long. V was shortened by 8 bases and J by 0 bases, with 11 bases between the two germline ends. In nucleotides, the CDR3 is TGTGCCAGCTATCAGGGATTCTCTGGGGCCAACGTCCTGACTTTC. This gives the protein CASYQGFSGANVLTF.